The 13 T cell receptor beta chains listed next were all sequenced from one sample in a study of T-cell memory formation after mild COVID-19. TCRdb fed the 5' RACE reads into MiXCR, producing one record per CDR3 protein. The sample records 400,000 or so distinct CDR3 sequences, around a fifth being singletons. Sequences were obtained from PBMCs or a T cell subset sorted from them (not recorded which). The receptors come from an adult woman who had mild COVID-19 (a few samples of this study predate the infection). Cell type and time point are not known.

This clonotype was observed a few times. The J gene is TRBJ2-2, the V gene TRBV6-5, with 9 bases fitting TRBD1. CDR3 length: 15 residues. Germline assignment: CDR1 MNHEY and CDR2 SVGAGI. V lost 5 bases to trimming and J lost 7 bases; unmatched junction nucleotides: 8. DNA of the CDR3: TGTGCCAGCAGTGAACTAACAGGGGGCGGCGGGGAGCTGTTTTTT. It specifies CASSELTGGGGELFF.

This clonotype was counted only a few times. The rearrangement joins TRBV5-1 to TRBJ1-1; 7 positions match TRBD1. There are 15 residues in the CDR3. CDR1 is SGHRS and CDR2 is YFSETQ in the germline V gene. V was clipped by 4 bases and J by 7 bases; unmatched bases: 13. As DNA, the CDR3 is TGCGCCAGCAGCCCTTCGACAGGGAGGTTGGGTGAAGCTTTCTTT. Protein sequence: CASSPSTGRLGEAFF.

This clonotype was observed a few times. The chain links TRBV7-2 to TRBJ2-2; 8 nucleotides agree with TRBD2. V was pared by 5 bases and J by 0 bases, with 5 bases of the junction left unmatched. Germline assignment: CDR1 SGHTA and CDR2 FQGNSA. This CDR3 has 16 amino acids. The CDR3 loop reads CASSATTSANTGELFF. The CDR3 DNA reads TGTGCCAGCAGCGCTACGACTAGCGCGAACACCGGGGAGCTGTTTTTT.

V and J are TRBV12-3 or TRBV12-4 and TRBJ2-7; 9 bases agree with TRBD1. The CDR3 consists of 13 residues. J lost 5 bases, V lost 5 bases, and 4 bases had no gene match. The CDR3: CASSNRGLNEQYF. The CDR3 bases are TGTGCCAGCAGTAACAGGGGGCTCAACGAGCAGTACTTC.

This clonotype was observed a few times. The V gene is TRBV5-6, the J gene TRBJ1-4, with TRBD1 as a possible D gene (6 bases). The CDR3 totals 15 residues. Germline lookup yields CDR1 SGHDT and CDR2 YYEEEE. The V gene lost 2 bases and the J gene lost 5 bases, with 13 bases spanning the gap. CDR3 protein: CASSFLGQPNEKLFF. The DNA for the CDR3 is TGTGCCAGCAGCTTTTTAGGACAGCCGAATGAAAAACTGTTTTTT.

The rearrangement uses TRBV6-5 and TRBJ1-1; unclear D gene. The CDR3 has 17 residues. CDR1 is MNHEY and CDR2 is SVGAGI in the germline V gene. Trimming took off 2 bases at V and 0 bases at J, with 16 bases between the two ends. Here the CDR3 reads CASSYNSGNTMNTEAFF. The DNA for the CDR3 is TGTGCCAGCAGTTACAATTCAGGAAACACCATGAACACTGAAGCTTTCTTT.

This rearrangement joins TRBV24-1 to TRBJ2-1; 10 nucleotides agree with TRBD2. Germline V lookup: CDR1 KGHDR, CDR2 SFDVKD. This CDR3 contains 15 residues. Trimming cost V 9 bases and J 7 bases; bases outside gene matches: 11. CDR3 protein: CATSRTSGTRNEQFF. DNA of the CDR3: TGTGCCACCTCCAGGACTAGCGGCACACGGAATGAGCAGTTCTTC.

The chain joins TRBV10-3 to TRBJ2-7; either TRBD1 or TRBD2 may fit D (6 bases each). V lost 2 bases and J lost 5, with 10 bases in between. From germline, CDR1 is ENHRY and CDR2 SYGVKD. There are 13 residues in the CDR3. CDR3 bases: TGTGCCATCAGTGAGGGAGGGGGGAACGAGCAGTACTTC. This codes for CAISEGGGNEQYF.

This chain links TRBV20-1 with TRBJ2-7, with a tentative D call TRBD1 (6 bases). The CDR3 spans 12 residues. V was shortened by 1 base and J by 2 bases, with 6 bases between the two germline ends. Per the germline V gene, CDR1 is DFQATT and CDR2 is SNEGSKA (reference sequence). The chain's CDR3 is CSARGQAYEQYF. CDR3 bases: TGCAGTGCTAGAGGACAGGCCTACGAGCAGTACTTC.

In this sample, this clonotype turned up a few times. The V call is TRBV19, the J call TRBJ2-7, with no clear D. V was cut by 3 bases and J by 0 bases, with 12 bases left in between. The CDR3 contains 15 residues. Germline V gives CDR1 LNHDA, CDR2 SQIVND (reference sequence). The CDR3 sequence is CASSIGQASSYEQYF. Here the CDR3 DNA reads TGTGCCAGTAGTATCGGCCAGGCCAGCTCCTACGAGCAGTACTTC.

The chain combines TRBV6-5 with TRBJ1-1; the match to TRBD1 covers 7 bases. The trim removed 4 bases at V and 2 bases at J, leaving 10 bases unmatched. The CDR3 is 16 amino acids. The germline gives CDR1 MNHEY, CDR2 SVGAGI. In nucleotides, the CDR3 is TGTGCCAGCAGTTCAATAATAGGGACAGTAAACACTGAAGCTTTCTTT. Protein product: CASSSIIGTVNTEAFF.

The rearrangement joins TRBV6-5 to TRBJ2-1, with 7 bases lining up with TRBD1. V trimming: 7 bases; J trimming: 0 bases; junction bases outside the gene matches: 6. Germline V gene lookup returns CDR1 MNHEY and CDR2 SVGAGI. CDR3 length: 15 residues. CDR3 amino acids: CASTLDRSSYNEQFF. In nucleotides, the CDR3 is TGTGCCAGCACTTTGGACAGGAGCTCCTACAATGAGCAGTTCTTC.

This clonotype was counted between two and nine times. The chain recombines TRBV15 with TRBJ2-2; tentatively, D is TRBD1 or TRBD2 (5 bases each). The CDR3 is 14 residues long. Germline CDR1 and CDR2: LNHNV and YYDKDF (reference sequence). The V and J ends lost 4 bases and 9 bases respectively, with 15 bases between them. The CDR3 sequence is CATSTGDRVWELFF. The CDR3 nucleotides read TGTGCCACCAGCACTGGGGACCGAGTGTGGGAGCTGTTTTTT.